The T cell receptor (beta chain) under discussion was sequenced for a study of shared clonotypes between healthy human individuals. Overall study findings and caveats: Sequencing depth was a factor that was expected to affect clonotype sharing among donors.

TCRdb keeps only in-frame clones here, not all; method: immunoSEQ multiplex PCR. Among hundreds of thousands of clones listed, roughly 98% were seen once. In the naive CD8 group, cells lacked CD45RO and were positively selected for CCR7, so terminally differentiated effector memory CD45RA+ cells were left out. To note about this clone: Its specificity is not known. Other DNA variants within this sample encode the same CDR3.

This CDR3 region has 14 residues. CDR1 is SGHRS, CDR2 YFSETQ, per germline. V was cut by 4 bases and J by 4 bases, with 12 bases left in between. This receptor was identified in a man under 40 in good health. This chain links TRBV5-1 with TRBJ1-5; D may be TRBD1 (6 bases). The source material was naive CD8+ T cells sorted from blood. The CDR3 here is CASSPGQGNQPQHF. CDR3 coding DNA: TGCGCCAGCAGCCCCGGGCAGGGGAATCAGCCCCAGCATTTT.